This T cell receptor beta chain was documented in a study of cytomegalovirus exposure and HLA in healthy donors. Findings and caveats of the study: Overall, approximately 150 TCR beta chains were annotated as cytomegalovirus-associated. The tendency of first-cohort TCR clusters to co-occur in the 90 to 150 validation repertoires emerged from a later analysis.

Clones were sequenced by immunoSEQ multiplex PCR, and TCRdb holds only the in-frame ones, with some missing. The table shows over 55,000 clones, with 75% to 95% occurring only once. As regards this clone: The antigen remains undetermined.

The donors were part of the validation cohort, which consisted of roughly 110 subjects and was separate from the first cohort of under 750 subjects. This TCR was sampled from a man between 18 and 35 years old in good health and CMV-seronegative. Input material: PBMCs.

The CDR3 reads CASSLGGRDYNEQFF. The CDR3 DNA reads TGTGCCAGCAGCTTGGGCGGGAGGGACTACAATGAGCAGTTCTTC. V usage is TRBV5-4 and J usage is TRBJ2-1; 9 bases line up with TRBD2. CDR3 size: 15 residues. V lost 0 bases to trimming and J lost 3 bases; unmatched junction nucleotides: 1. The germline V gene encodes CDR1 SGHNT and CDR2 YYREEE (reference sequence). The full variable domain, its missing parts supplied by reference TRBV5-4 and TRBJ2-1, is ETGVTQSPTHLIKTRGQQVTLRCSSQSGHNTVSWYQQALGQGPQFIFQYYREEENGRGNFPPRFSGLQFPNYSSELNVNALELDDSALYLCASSLGGRDYNEQFFGPGTRLTVL.